This entry features one T cell receptor beta chain sequence. Participant-given clinical history determined each cohort assignment. Two consecutive negative NP/OP PCR tests, clearance, or resolved symptoms defined Cohort 3 recovery. Original handling: Nucleated cell number was recorded as an estimate derived from reference gene primer amplification. TCRdb's table, derived via immunoSEQ multiplex PCR, lists solely in-frame clones and lacks some. The V and J calls and clone size come from that table; D and trimming were worked out from the DNA. The sample lists 250,000 to 350,000 clones, over 80% seen once, with 8% to 9% in the top ten. This sample stems from a study of blood T cell repertoires in COVID-19. Overall study: PBMCs, B-cell-depleted T cells, or T cells were the source of the cDNA or gDNA that made up the material.

This CDR3 is 12 amino acids long. The V gene lost 7 bases and the J gene lost 2 bases, with 8 bases spanning the gap. The germline V gene encodes CDR1 LNHDA and CDR2 SQIVND (reference sequence). The sample was PBMCs or T cells enriched from blood (not recorded which). The clonotype was recovered from a woman aged 18-35 years who had recovered from COVID-19. V is TRBV19 and J is TRBJ1-1, with D unclear. This CDR3 reads CASKTGNTEAFF. The CDR3 coding sequence is TGTGCCAGTAAGACGGGAAACACTGAAGCTTTCTTT.